This passage covers 25 T cell receptor beta chains from one sample sequenced in a study of cytomegalovirus exposure and HLA in healthy donors. PCR used 60 Vbeta primers and 13 Jbeta primers. Assay: immunoSEQ multiplex PCR; the TCRdb copy retains only in-frame clones and omits some. The data hold about 110,000 clones, with more than 70% observed a single time. Sequencing was performed on PBMCs. The source is a woman aged 55-75 years in good health and CMV-seropositive.

As to this clone: Other DNA sequences in this specimen translate into the identical CDR3. The chain employs TRBV11-2 and TRBJ1-2; D is undetermined. The CDR3 is made up of 14 amino acids. Germline V gene sequence: CDR1 SGHAT, CDR2 FQNNGV. The V end was cut by 1 base, the J end by 4 bases, with 10 bases between. The chain's CDR3 is CASSLVETGYGYTF. The CDR3 coding sequence is TGTGCCAGCAGCTTAGTGGAGACCGGCTATGGCTACACCTTC.

The chain joins TRBV21-1 to TRBJ2-2; TRBD2, the table's D call, was not compared with the DNA. TRBV21-1 is classified as a pseudogene. CDR3 length: 16 residues. The CDR3 nucleotides are TGTGCCAGCAGCAAAGTGAGGGTGAGGAACACCGGGGAGCTGTTTTTT. Translating gives CASSKVRVRNTGELFF.

The chain has TRBV7-2 and TRBJ2-1, with 14 positions matching TRBD2. V was clipped by 2 bases and J by 12 bases; unmatched bases: 9. The CDR3 is 16 amino acids. Per germline, CDR1 SGHTA and CDR2 FQGNSA. The CDR3 bases are TGTGCCAGCAGCTTACTACCGGGACTAGCGGGAGTCGGGCAGTTCTTC. Its protein is CASSLLPGLAGVGQFF.

This clone was counted between two and nine times. The V and J genes are TRBV2 and TRBJ1-2, with TRBD1 matching 7 bases. Trimming cost V 4 bases and J 1 base; bases outside gene matches: 0. Germline CDR1 SNHLY, CDR2 FYNNEI. The CDR3 runs 13 residues. The CDR3: CASSGQGNYGYTF. DNA of the CDR3: TGTGCCAGCAGTGGACAGGGTAACTATGGCTACACCTTC.

The chain recombines TRBV19 with TRBJ1-4; unclear D gene. V was trimmed by 7 bases and J by 8 bases, leaving 20 bases between them. The CDR3 spans 15 residues. Germline V gives CDR1 LNHDA, CDR2 SQIVND (reference sequence). The CDR3 sequence: CASTSSLAGREKLFF. DNA for the CDR3: TGTGCCAGTACAAGCAGTTTGGCCGGGAGGGAAAAACTGTTTTTT.

The V and J genes are TRBV4-3 and TRBJ1-1; 7 nucleotides line up with TRBD1. V lost 0 bases to trimming and J lost 4 bases; unmatched junction nucleotides: 5. Germline V CDR1 and CDR2: LGHNA, YSLEER. This CDR3 comprises 15 residues. CDR3: CASSQDGAGGTEAFF. The CDR3, as DNA: TGCGCCAGCAGCCAAGATGGTGCAGGGGGCACTGAAGCTTTCTTT.

The chain joins TRBV2 to TRBJ2-7; 9 nucleotides align to TRBD2. The germline CDR1 and CDR2 sequences are SNHLY and FYNNEI. The CDR3 totals 17 residues. J was trimmed by 3 bases and V by 1 base; bases with no gene match: 10. The CDR3 nucleotides read TGTGCCAGCAGTGAAGGGATAGCGGGAGTGGCTAACTACGAGCAGTACTTC. It translates to CASSEGIAGVANYEQYF.

This chain uses TRBV21-1 with TRBJ2-7; no check of the table's D call, TRBD2, against the DNA was made. TRBV21-1 is termed a pseudogene. The CDR3 loop spans 15 amino acids. The CDR3 loop reads CASSKLETPPGGQYF. The CDR3 DNA is TGTGCCAGCAGCAAATTAGAGACTCCCCCCGGGGGGCAGTACTTC.

V usage is TRBV18 and J usage is TRBJ1-5; D perhaps matches TRBD1 (6 bases). Trimming removed 5 bases at V and 9 bases at J, with 14 bases between. Per germline, CDR1 KGHSH and CDR2 LQKENI. The CDR3 length is 13 residues. This CDR3 is CASSESGDRPQHF. CDR3 nucleotides: TGTGCCAGCTCAGAGTCAGGGGATCGGCCCCAGCATTTT.

The chain is built from TRBV15 and TRBJ2-3; possibly TRBD1 for D (7 bases). The CDR3 is made up of 15 amino acids. The germline V gene encodes CDR1 LNHNV and CDR2 YYDKDF (reference sequence). Trimming stripped 3 bases from V and 4 bases from J, with 14 bases between. The CDR3 spells CATSRTGRFPDTQYF. CDR3 nucleotide sequence: TGTGCCACCAGCAGGACAGGGAGGTTCCCAGATACGCAGTATTTT.

This clone was found a few times. A read error may produce the germline difference seen at one junction end. This chain uses TRBV28 with TRBJ2-7, with 8 bases that match TRBD2. CDR3 size: 13 residues. Germline CDR1 and CDR2: MDHEN and SYDVKM. The CDR3 spells CASRLGLDYEQYF. The CDR3, as DNA: TGTGCCAGCCGTTTGGGACTAGACTACGAGCAGTACTTC.

This chain links TRBV7-9 with TRBJ1-1, with D possibly TRBD1 on 5 matching bases. The CDR3 loop spans 14 amino acids. CDR1 is SEHNR and CDR2 is FQNEAQ in the germline V gene (reference sequence). With 3 bases removed from V and 4 bases from J, the gap between germline ends came to 12 bases. The CDR3 loop reads CASSLQGFGTEAFF. The CDR3 DNA is TGTGCCAGCAGCTTGCAGGGCTTCGGCACTGAAGCTTTCTTT.

The chain carries TRBV27 and TRBJ1-1; 7 positions match TRBD1. The CDR3 loop spans 14 amino acids. Germline V lookup: CDR1 MNHEY, CDR2 SMNVEV (reference sequence). The junction had 7 bases not matched to a gene; V was cut back by 5 bases and J by 4 bases. The CDR3 spells CASSPGTVSTEAFF. In DNA, the CDR3 is TGTGCCAGCAGTCCCGGGACAGTATCCACTGAAGCTTTCTTT.

CDR3 DNA: TGTGCCAGCAGCCCCCGGGGTGGCATGGGAAACACCATATATTTT. Its protein is CASSPRGGMGNTIYF. This chain joins TRBV7-9 and TRBJ1-3; D call uncertain. The CDR3 covers 15 residues. V dropped 5 bases and J dropped 4 bases, with 15 bases sitting between them. Germline CDR1 and CDR2: SEHNR and FQNEAQ (reference sequence).

V and J are TRBV12-5 and TRBJ2-3, with D possibly being TRBD2 (5 bases). Trimming pared 5 bases from V and 0 bases from J, leaving 12 bases between. The CDR3 sequence is 15 residues long. Germline V gene sequence: CDR1 LGHNT, CDR2 FRNRAP. Here the CDR3 reads CASGDGRGSTDTQYF. CDR3 coding DNA: TGTGCTAGTGGTGACGGTCGAGGGAGCACAGATACGCAGTATTTT. Variable domain in full (rest from reference TRBV12-5 and TRBJ2-3): DARVTQTPRHKVTEMGQEVTMRCQPILGHNTVFWYRQTMMQGLELLAYFRNRAPLDDSGMPKDRFSAEMPDATLATLKIQPSEPRDSAVYFCASGDGRGSTDTQYFGPGTRLTVL.

The chain employs TRBV5-1 and TRBJ2-5; 10 nucleotides match TRBD2. The CDR3 has 13 residues. Germline CDR1 reads SGHRS; CDR2 reads YFSETQ. The junction had 4 bases not matched to a gene; V was cut back by 6 bases and J by 5 bases. The CDR3 region is CASTLAGAETQYF. The CDR3 coding sequence is TGCGCCAGCACTCTAGCGGGAGCTGAGACCCAGTACTTC.

V and J are TRBV5-1 and TRBJ2-1; 11 positions match TRBD2. Germline CDR1 is SGHRS and CDR2 is YFSETQ. The CDR3 has 16 residues. V shed 1 base, J shed 3 bases, and the junction held 3 bases outside the gene matches. The CDR3 sequence: CASSLTSGRIYNEQFF. Written as DNA, the CDR3 is TGCGCCAGCAGCTTGACTAGCGGGAGAATCTACAATGAGCAGTTCTTC.

V is TRBV18 and J is TRBJ2-1; 8 bases map to TRBD1. Germline CDR1 KGHSH, CDR2 LQKENI. CDR3 size: 16 residues. The junction had 12 bases not matched to a gene; V was cut back by 3 bases and J by 8 bases. In DNA form, the CDR3 reads TGTGCCAGCTCACCCCCAGCAGGACAGGGTATTTATGAGCAGTTCTTC. This encodes CASSPPAGQGIYEQFF. Supplemented by reference TRBV18 and TRBJ2-1, the full variable domain reads NAGVMQNPRHLVRRRGQEARLRCSPMKGHSHVYWYRQLPEEGLKFMVYLQKENIIDESGMPKERFSAEFPKEGPSILRIQQVVRGDSAAYFCASSPPAGQGIYEQFFGPGTRLTVL.

The chain uses TRBV10-3 and TRBJ2-5; 10 nucleotides agree with TRBD1. The V gene end was trimmed by 6 bases and the J gene end by 5 bases; junction bases not matched to a gene: 6. The CDR3 covers 14 residues. Germline V CDR1 and CDR2: ENHRY, SYGVKD. The CDR3 coding sequence is TGTGCCATCAGGGGGGACAGGGGAGGGGAGACCCAGTACTTC. Translated: CAIRGDRGGETQYF.

The chain recombines TRBV5-1 with TRBJ2-1; 12 bases match TRBD2. CDR1 is SGHRS, CDR2 YFSETQ, per germline. The junction had 3 bases not matched to a gene; V was cut back by 0 bases and J by 2 bases. The CDR3 extends over 17 amino acids. Written as DNA, the CDR3 is TGCGCCAGCAGCTTGGGACTAGCGGGAGTAACCTACAATGAGCAGTTCTTC. Translating gives CASSLGLAGVTYNEQFF.

In the case of this clone: The same CDR3 also results from other DNA sequences found in this sample. This chain joins TRBV9 and TRBJ2-7; 8 bases are shared with TRBD2. V was clipped by 2 bases and J by 2 bases; unmatched bases: 3. This CDR3 region has 14 residues. Germline V lookup: CDR1 SGDLS, CDR2 YYNGEE. The chain's CDR3 is CASSVGAGAYEQYF. The CDR3 nucleotides read TGTGCCAGCAGCGTCGGAGCGGGAGCCTACGAGCAGTACTTC.

The chain is built from TRBV2 and TRBJ2-7; maybe TRBD1 (5 bases). Germline V gene lookup returns CDR1 SNHLY and CDR2 FYNNEI. Trimming removed 2 bases from V and 4 bases from J, with 12 bases in between. The CDR3 extends over 14 amino acids. The CDR3 nucleotides read TGTGCCAGCAGTGAATTCCCCGACAGATACGAGCAGTACTTC. Its protein is CASSEFPDRYEQYF. Based on the CDR3 plus reference TRBV2 and TRBJ2-7, the full variable domain is EPEVTQTPSHQVTQMGQEVILRCVPISNHLYFYWYRQILGQKVEFLVSFYNNEISEKSEIFDDQFSVERPDGSNFTLKIRSTKLEDSAMYFCASSEFPDRYEQYFGPGTRLTVT.

The V and J genes are TRBV7-2 and TRBJ1-1; D is perhaps TRBD1 (5 bases). CDR3 length equals 15 residues. The V end lost 3 bases, the J end lost 0 bases, and 11 bases lay between the germline ends. CDR1 is SGHTA and CDR2 is FQGNSA in the germline V gene. The DNA of the CDR3 is TGTGCCAGCAGCTTCGCGGCGACAGTGAACACTGAAGCTTTCTTT. Translated, it gives CASSFAATVNTEAFF.

This chain joins TRBV7-9 and TRBJ2-1; 11 bases align to TRBD2. CDR1 and CDR2 (germline): SEHNR, FQNEAQ (reference sequence). J gave up 9 bases and V 5 bases, and 6 bases lay outside the gene matches. The CDR3 is 14 amino acids. The CDR3 sequence: CASSRLAGTREQFF. The CDR3, as DNA: TGTGCCAGCAGCCGACTAGCGGGGACACGTGAGCAGTTCTTC.

V usage is TRBV5-4 and J usage is TRBJ2-7; 10 bases are shared with TRBD1. This CDR3 spans 16 amino acids. V was pared by 4 bases and J by 6 bases, with 13 bases of the junction left unmatched. Germline CDR1 SGHNT, CDR2 YYREEE (reference sequence). CDR3 residues: CASSRNPGQGPLEQYF. CDR3 in DNA: TGTGCCAGCAGCCGCAACCCGGGACAGGGGCCCCTCGAGCAGTACTTC.